The T cell receptor beta chain under discussion was sequenced for a study of cytomegalovirus exposure and HLA in healthy donors. General observations from the study: Most TCRs appeared rarely, but some public TCRs recurred in many donors.

PCR employed 60 Vbeta and 13 Jbeta primers. Sequenced by immunoSEQ multiplex PCR; TCRdb stores in-frame clones only, minus some. Found here are approximately 140,000 clones, approximately 80% of them singletons; the top ten hold around 1.2%. The ends lost 3 bases at V and 3 bases at J; junction bases unmatched: 4. The CDR3 is 14 residues long. Germline values: CDR1 SGHDT, CDR2 YYEEEE. With respect to this clone: The target antigen is unknown.

The origin of this receptor is a girl aged 2-15 years in good health and CMV-seronegative. The rearrangement joins TRBV5-6 to TRBJ2-5; 8 bases line up with TRBD1. The specimen was PBMCs. The CDR3: CASSWGQVEETQYF. Written as DNA, the CDR3 is TGTGCCAGCAGCTGGGGACAGGTGGAAGAGACCCAGTACTTC.